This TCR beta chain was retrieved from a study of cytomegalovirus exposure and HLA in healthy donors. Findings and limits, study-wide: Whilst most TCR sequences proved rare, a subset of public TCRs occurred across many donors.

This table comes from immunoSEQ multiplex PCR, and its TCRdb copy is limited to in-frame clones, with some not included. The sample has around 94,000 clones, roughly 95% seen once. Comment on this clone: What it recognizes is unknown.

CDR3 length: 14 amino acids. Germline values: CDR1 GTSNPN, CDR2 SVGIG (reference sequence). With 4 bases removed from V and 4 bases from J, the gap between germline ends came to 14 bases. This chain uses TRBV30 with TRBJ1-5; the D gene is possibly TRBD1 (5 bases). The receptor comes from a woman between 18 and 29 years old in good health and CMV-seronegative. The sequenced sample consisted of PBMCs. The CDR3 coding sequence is TGTGCCTGGAACCGTGACAGCTCTAATCAGCCCCAGCATTTT. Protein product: CAWNRDSSNQPQHF.